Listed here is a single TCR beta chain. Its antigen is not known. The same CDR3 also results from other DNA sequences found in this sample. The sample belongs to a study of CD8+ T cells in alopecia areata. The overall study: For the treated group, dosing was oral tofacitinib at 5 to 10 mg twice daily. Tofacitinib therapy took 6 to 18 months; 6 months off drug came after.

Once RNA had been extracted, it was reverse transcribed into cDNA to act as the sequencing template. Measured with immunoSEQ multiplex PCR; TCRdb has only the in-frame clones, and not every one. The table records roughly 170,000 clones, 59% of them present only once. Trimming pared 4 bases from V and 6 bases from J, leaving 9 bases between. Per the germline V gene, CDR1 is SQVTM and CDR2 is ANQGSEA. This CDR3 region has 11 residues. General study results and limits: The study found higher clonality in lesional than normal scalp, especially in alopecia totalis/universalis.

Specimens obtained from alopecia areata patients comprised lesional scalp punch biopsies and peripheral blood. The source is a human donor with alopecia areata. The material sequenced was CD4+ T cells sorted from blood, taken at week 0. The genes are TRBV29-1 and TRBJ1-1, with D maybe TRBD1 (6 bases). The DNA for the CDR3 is TGCAGCGTTGCTGGGGGCGCTGAAGCTTTCTTT. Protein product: CSVAGGAEAFF.